This T cell receptor beta chain was obtained from a study of OX40 agonist ivuxolimab in advanced cancers. Study context: It was permissible to have had prior anti-PD-1, anti-PD-L1 or anti-CTLA-4 therapy, and about 40% had some.

Researchers took blood at baseline, on cycle 4 day 1, and on cycle 7 day 1. V lost 1 base and J lost 9; bases outside the gene matches: 11. This CDR3 contains 16 residues. Germline CDR1 SGHRS, CDR2 YFSETQ. The method was immunoSEQ multiplex PCR; TCRdb's version includes in-frame clones alone and lacks a portion of them. Of roughly 64,000 clones listed, roughly 80% are singletons. The chain has TRBV5-1 and TRBJ2-1; the match to TRBD1 covers 9 bases. This receptor was identified in an adult with an advanced solid tumor such as melanoma, head and neck, liver or kidney cancer. Sample: CD4+ or CD8+ T cells sorted from blood, taken in a trial of the OX40 agonist ivuxolimab. CDR3 DNA: TGCGCCAGCAGCTTGTCCGCGACAGGGGGAATAGGTGAGCAGTTCTTC. Translating it yields CASSLSATGGIGEQFF.